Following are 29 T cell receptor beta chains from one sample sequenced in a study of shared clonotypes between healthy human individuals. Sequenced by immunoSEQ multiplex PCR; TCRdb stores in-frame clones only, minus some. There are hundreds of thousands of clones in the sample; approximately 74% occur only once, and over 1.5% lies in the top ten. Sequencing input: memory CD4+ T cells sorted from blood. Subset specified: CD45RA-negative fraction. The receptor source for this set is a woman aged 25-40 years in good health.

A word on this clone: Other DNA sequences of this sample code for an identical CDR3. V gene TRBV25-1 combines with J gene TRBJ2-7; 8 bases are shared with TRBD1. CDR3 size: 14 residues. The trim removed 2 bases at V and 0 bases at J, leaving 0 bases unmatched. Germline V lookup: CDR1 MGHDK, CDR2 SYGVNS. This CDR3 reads CASSEGTGSYEQYF. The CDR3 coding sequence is TGTGCCAGCAGTGAAGGGACAGGCTCCTACGAGCAGTACTTC.

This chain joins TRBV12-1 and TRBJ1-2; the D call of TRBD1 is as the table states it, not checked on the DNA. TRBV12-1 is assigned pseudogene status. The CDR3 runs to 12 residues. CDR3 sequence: CASSSRGHGYTF. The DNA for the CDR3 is TGTGCCAGCAGCTCCAGGGGGCATGGCTACACCTTC.

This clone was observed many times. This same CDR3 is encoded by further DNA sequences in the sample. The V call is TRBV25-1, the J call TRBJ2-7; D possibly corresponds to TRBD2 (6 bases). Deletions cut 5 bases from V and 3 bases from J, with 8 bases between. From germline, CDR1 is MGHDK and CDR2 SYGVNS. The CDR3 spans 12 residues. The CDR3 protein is CASSRGSYEQYF. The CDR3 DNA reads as TGTGCCAGCAGTCGGGGGAGCTACGAGCAGTACTTC.

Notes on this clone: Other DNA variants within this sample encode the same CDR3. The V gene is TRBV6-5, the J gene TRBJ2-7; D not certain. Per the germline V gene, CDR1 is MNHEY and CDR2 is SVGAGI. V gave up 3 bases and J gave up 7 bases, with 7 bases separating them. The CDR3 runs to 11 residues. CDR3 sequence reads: CASSYLGEQYF. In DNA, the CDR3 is TGTGCCAGCAGTTATCTGGGTGAGCAGTACTTC.

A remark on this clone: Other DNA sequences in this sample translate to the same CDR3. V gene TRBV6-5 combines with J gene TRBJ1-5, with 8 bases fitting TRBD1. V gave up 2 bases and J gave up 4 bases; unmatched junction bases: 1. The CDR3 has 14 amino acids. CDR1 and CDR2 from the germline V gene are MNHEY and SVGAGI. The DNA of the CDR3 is TGTGCCAGCAGTTACGGACAGGGTAATCAGCCCCAGCATTTT. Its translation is CASSYGQGNQPQHF.

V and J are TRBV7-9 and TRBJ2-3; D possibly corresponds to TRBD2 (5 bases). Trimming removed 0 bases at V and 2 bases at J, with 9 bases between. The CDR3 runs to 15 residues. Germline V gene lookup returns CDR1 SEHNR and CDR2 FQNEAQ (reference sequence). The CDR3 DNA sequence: TGTGCCAGCAGCTTAGCGCTAGCCTTCACAGATACGCAGTATTTT. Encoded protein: CASSLALAFTDTQYF.

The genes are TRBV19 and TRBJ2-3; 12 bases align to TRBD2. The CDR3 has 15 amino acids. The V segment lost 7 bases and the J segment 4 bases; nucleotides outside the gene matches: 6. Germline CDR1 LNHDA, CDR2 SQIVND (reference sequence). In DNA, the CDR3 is TGTGCCAGTAATCCGACTAGCGGGAGCGCAGATACGCAGTATTTT. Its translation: CASNPTSGSADTQYF.

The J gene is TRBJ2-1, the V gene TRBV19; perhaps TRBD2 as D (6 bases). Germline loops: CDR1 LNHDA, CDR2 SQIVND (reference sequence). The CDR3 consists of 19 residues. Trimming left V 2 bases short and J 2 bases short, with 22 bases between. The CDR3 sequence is CASSIKGSLAPLTYNEQFF. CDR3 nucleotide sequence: TGTGCCAGTAGTATAAAGGGTTCCCTAGCGCCCCTCACCTACAATGAGCAGTTCTTC.

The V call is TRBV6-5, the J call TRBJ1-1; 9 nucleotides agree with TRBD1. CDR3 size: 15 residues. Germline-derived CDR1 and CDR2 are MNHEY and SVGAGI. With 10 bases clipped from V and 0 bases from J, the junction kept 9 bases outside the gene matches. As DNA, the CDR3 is TGTGCCATCTCCGGGACAGGGCTTTTGAACACTGAAGCTTTCTTT. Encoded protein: CAISGTGLLNTEAFF.

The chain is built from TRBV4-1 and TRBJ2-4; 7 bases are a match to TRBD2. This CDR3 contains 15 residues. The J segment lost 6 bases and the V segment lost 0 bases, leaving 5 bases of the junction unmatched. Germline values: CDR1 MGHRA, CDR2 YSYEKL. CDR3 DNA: TGCGCCAGCAGCCAAGATGGGGGAGGGAGAAACATTCAGTACTTC. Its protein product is CASSQDGGGRNIQYF.

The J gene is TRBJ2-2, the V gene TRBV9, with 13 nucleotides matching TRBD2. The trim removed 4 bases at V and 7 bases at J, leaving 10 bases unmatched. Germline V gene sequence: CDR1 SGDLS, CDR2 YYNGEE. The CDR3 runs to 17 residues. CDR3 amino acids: CASSPRGLAGVGGELFF. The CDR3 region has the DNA TGTGCCAGCAGCCCTCGAGGACTAGCGGGAGTGGGCGGGGAGCTGTTTTTT.

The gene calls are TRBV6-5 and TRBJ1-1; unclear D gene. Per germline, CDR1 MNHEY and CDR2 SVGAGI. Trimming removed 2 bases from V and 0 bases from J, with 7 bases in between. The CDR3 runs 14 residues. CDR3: CASSYSMLNTEAFF. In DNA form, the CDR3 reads TGTGCCAGCAGTTACAGCATGTTGAACACTGAAGCTTTCTTT.

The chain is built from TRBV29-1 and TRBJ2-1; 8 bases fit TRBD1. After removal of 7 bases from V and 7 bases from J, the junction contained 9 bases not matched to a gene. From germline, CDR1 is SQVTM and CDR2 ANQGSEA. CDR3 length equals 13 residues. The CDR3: CSGARTGTNEQFF. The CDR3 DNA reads TGCAGCGGGGCTCGGACAGGGACGAATGAGCAGTTCTTC.

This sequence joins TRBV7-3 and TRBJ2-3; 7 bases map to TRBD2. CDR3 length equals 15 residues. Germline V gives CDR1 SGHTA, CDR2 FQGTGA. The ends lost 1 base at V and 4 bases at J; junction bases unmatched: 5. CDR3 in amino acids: CASSLSGGRADTQYF. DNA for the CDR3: TGTGCCAGCAGCTTAAGCGGGGGTAGGGCAGATACGCAGTATTTT.

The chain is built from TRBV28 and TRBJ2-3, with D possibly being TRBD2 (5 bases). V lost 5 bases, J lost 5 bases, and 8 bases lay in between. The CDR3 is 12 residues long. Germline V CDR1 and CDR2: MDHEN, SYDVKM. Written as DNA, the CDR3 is TGTGCCAGCAGTGGGCGGGTAGATACGCAGTATTTT. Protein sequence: CASSGRVDTQYF.

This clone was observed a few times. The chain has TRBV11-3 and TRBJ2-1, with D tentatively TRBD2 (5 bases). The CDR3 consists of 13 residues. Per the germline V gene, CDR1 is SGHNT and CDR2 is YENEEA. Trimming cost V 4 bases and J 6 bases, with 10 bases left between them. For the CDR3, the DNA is TGTGCCAGCAGCTCGACTATTTTCAATGAGCAGTTCTTC. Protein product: CASSSTIFNEQFF. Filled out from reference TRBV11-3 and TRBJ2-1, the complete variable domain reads EAGVVQSPRYKIIEKKQPVAFWCNPISGHNTLYWYLQNLGQGPELLIRYENEEAVDDSQLPKDRFSAERLKGVDSTLKIQPAELGDSAVYLCASSSTIFNEQFFGPGTRLTVL.

The CDR3 sequence: CASSLREQYF. Here the CDR3 DNA reads TGTGCCAGCAGCTTGAGGGAGCAGTACTTC. This chain uses TRBV4-2 with TRBJ2-7; D unresolved. Per germline, CDR1 LGHNA and CDR2 YNFKEQ. Trimming left V 5 bases short and J 7 bases short, with 6 bases between. The CDR3 length is 10 residues.

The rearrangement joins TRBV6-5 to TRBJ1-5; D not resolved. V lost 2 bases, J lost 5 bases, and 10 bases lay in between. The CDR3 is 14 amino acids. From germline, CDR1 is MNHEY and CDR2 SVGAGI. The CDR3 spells CASSYRSTDQPQHF. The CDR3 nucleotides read TGTGCCAGCAGTTACAGAAGCACCGATCAGCCCCAGCATTTT.

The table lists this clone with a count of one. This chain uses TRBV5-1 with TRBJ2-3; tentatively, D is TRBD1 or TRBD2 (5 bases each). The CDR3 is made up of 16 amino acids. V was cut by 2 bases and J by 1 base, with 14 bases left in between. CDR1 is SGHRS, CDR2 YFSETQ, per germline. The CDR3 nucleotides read TGCGCCAGCAGCTTTGGGACCCTCTATGGCACAGATACGCAGTATTTT. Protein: CASSFGTLYGTDTQYF.

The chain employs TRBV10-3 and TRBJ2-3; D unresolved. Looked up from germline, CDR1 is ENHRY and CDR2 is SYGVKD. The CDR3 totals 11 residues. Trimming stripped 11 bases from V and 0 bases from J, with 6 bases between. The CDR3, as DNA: TGTGCCGTAACTAGCACAGATACGCAGTATTTT. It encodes CAVTSTDTQYF.

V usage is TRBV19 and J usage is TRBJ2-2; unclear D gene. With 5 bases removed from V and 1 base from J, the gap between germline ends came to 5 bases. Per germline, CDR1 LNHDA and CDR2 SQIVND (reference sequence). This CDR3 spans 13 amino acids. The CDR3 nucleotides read TGTGCCAGTAGTGCCGGGAACACCGGGGAGCTGTTTTTT. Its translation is CASSAGNTGELFF.

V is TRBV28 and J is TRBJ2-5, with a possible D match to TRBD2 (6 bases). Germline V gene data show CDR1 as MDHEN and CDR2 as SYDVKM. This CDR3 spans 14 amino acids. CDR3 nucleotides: TGTGCAACCGGGGACTCCGATCCCCCAGAGACCCAGTACTTC. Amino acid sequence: CATGDSDPPETQYF.

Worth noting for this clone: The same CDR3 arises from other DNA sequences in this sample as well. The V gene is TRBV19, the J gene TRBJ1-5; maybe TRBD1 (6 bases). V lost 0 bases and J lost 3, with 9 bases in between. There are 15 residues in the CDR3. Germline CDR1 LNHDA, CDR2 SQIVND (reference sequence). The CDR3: CASSIDRGSNQPQHF. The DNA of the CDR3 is TGTGCCAGTAGTATAGACAGGGGCTCCAATCAGCCCCAGCATTTT.

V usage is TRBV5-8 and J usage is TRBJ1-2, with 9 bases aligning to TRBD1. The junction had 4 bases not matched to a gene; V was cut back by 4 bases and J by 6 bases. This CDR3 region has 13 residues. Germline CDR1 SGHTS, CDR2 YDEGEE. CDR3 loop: CASSPGTGNGYTF. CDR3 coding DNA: TGTGCCAGCAGCCCAGGGACAGGGAATGGCTACACCTTC. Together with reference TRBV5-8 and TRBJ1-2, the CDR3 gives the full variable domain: EAGVTQSPTHLIKTRGQQATLRCSPISGHTSVYWYQQALGLGLQFLLWYDEGEERNRGNFPPRFSGRQFPNYSSELNVNALELEDSALYLCASSPGTGNGYTFGSGTRLTVV.

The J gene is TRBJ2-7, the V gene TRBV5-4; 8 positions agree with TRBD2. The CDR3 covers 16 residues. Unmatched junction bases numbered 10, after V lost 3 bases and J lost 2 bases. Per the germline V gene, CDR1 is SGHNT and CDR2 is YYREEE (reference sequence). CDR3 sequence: CASSSGTGGRPYEQYF. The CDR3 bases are TGTGCCAGCAGCTCGGGGACGGGGGGGCGCCCCTACGAGCAGTACTTC. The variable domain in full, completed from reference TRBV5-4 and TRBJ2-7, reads ETGVTQSPTHLIKTRGQQVTLRCSSQSGHNTVSWYQQALGQGPQFIFQYYREEENGRGNFPPRFSGLQFPNYSSELNVNALELDDSALYLCASSSGTGGRPYEQYFGPGTRLTVT.

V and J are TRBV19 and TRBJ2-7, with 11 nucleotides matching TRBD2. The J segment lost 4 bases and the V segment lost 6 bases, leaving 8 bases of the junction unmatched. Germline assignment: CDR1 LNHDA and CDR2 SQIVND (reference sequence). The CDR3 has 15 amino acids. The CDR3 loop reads CASRPTGLADYEQYF. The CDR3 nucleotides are TGTGCCAGTAGGCCGACGGGACTAGCGGATTACGAGCAGTACTTC.

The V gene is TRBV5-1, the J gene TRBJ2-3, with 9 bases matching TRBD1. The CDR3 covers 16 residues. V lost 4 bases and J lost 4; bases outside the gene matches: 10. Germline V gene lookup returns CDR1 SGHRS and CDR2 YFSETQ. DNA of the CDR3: TGCGCCAGCAGCGGAACACAGGGGGCGACGGCAGATACGCAGTATTTT. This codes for CASSGTQGATADTQYF.

The CDR3 DNA follows: TGTGCCAGTACCCCAGAGGGACAGGGGGCTTTCAGCTCTGGAAACACCATATATTTT. Translated: CASTPEGQGAFSSGNTIYF. The V gene is TRBV19, the J gene TRBJ1-3; 12 bases line up with TRBD1. The length of the CDR3 is 19 residues. Per the germline V gene, CDR1 is LNHDA and CDR2 is SQIVND (reference sequence). With 7 bases clipped from V and 0 bases from J, the junction kept 13 bases outside the gene matches. Full variable domain (rest looked up from reference TRBV19 and TRBJ1-3): DGGITQSPKYLFRKEGQNVTLSCEQNLNHDAMYWYRQDPGQGLRLIYYSQIVNDFQKGDIAEGYSVSREKKESFPLTVTSAQKNPTAFYLCASTPEGQGAFSSGNTIYFGEGSWLTVV.

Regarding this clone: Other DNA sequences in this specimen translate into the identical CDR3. DNA for the CDR3: TGCAGTGCCAGCCCCCAAGAGACCCAGTACTTC. It yields the protein CSASPQETQYF. The chain uses TRBV20-1 and TRBJ2-5; D is ambiguous. The CDR3 is made up of 11 amino acids. Deletions cut 6 bases from V and 1 base from J, with 6 bases between. Germline V gives CDR1 DFQATT, CDR2 SNEGSKA (reference sequence).